This T cell receptor (beta chain) was observed in a study of Siglec-9 on CD8 T cells in melanoma. V lost 7 bases and J lost 3; bases outside the gene matches: 8. The CDR3 totals 15 residues. In germline, CDR1 is MNHNS, CDR2 SASEGT. Clones were read by immunoSEQ multiplex PCR, and TCRdb kept only the in-frame ones, dropping some. The sample has about 36,000 clones, more than 65% seen once. What was sequenced was Siglec-9- CD8+ T cells sorted from blood. The receptor comes from a human donor in good health. V and J are TRBV6-1 and TRBJ2-3; 9 nucleotides match TRBD1. The CDR3 nucleotides read TGTGCCAGCAATTCCCGGGACAGGGTTACAGATACGCAGTATTTT. Protein sequence: CASNSRDRVTDTQYF.